The 16 T cell receptor beta chains below all came from one sample that was sequenced in a study of blood T cells in healthy people across ages. A second PCR, run for 7 to 11 cycles, used a sample-barcoded 5' primer plus a J-beta primer mix. Via MiXCR, TCRdb re-called the 5' RACE reads, giving one row per CDR3 protein. The sample lists 600,000 to 850,000 distinct CDR3 sequences, roughly 45% occurring once. The source material was blood. These receptors originate from a woman aged 55 to 70 in good health.

The chain recombines TRBV18 with TRBJ2-7; 10 bases are shared with TRBD1. J was trimmed by 12 bases and V by 5 bases; bases with no gene match: 19. The CDR3 has 16 amino acids. Germline CDR1 is KGHSH and CDR2 is LQKENI. The CDR3 DNA sequence: TGTGCCAGCTCATCAGAAACGGGACAGGGGCCTCTCGGCGCGTACTTC. Translating gives CASSSETGQGPLGAYF.

A few counts support this clonotype. V gene TRBV18 combines with J gene TRBJ1-2, with 8 bases identical to TRBD1. The CDR3 runs 13 residues. From germline, CDR1 is KGHSH and CDR2 LQKENI. Trimming removed 0 bases from V and 6 bases from J; junction bases left unmatched: 0. CDR3 nucleotides: TGTGCCAGCTCACCACCGACAGGGGATGGCTACACCTTC. Translating gives CASSPPTGDGYTF.

This chain joins TRBV7-9 and TRBJ1-1; D remains unclear. Germline V lookup: CDR1 SEHNR, CDR2 FQNEAQ (reference sequence). This CDR3 has 12 amino acids. The V and J ends lost 0 bases and 8 bases respectively, with 7 bases between them. CDR3 coding DNA: TGTGCCAGCAGCTTAGCCCCCCAGGAAGCTTTCTTT. It codes for CASSLAPQEAFF.

This clonotype was recorded at least ten times. This chain joins TRBV5-1 and TRBJ2-5, with D tentatively TRBD1 (5 bases). Germline V lookup: CDR1 SGHRS, CDR2 YFSETQ. Trimming stripped 2 bases from V and 3 bases from J, with 8 bases between. The CDR3 has 13 residues. The CDR3 bases are TGCGCCAGCAGCTTCAAAGGGGAAGAGACCCAGTACTTC. Amino acid sequence: CASSFKGEETQYF.

The rearrangement uses TRBV12-3 or TRBV12-4 and TRBJ2-5, with 7 positions matching TRBD1. The J segment lost 11 bases and the V segment lost 4 bases, leaving 16 bases of the junction unmatched. This CDR3 has 15 amino acids. Here the CDR3 reads CASSSRRGGKDEQYF. CDR3 coding DNA: TGTGCCAGCAGTTCCCGGAGAGGGGGCAAAGATGAGCAGTACTTC.

The chain is built from TRBV9 and TRBJ2-5; D gene ambiguous. V lost 1 base and J 11 bases, leaving 12 bases between the germline ends. Germline V gene sequence: CDR1 SGDLS, CDR2 YYNGEE. The CDR3 loop spans 12 amino acids. The CDR3 is CASSVNYNEQYF. The CDR3 DNA reads as TGTGCCAGCAGCGTAAACTACAATGAGCAGTACTTC.

A note on this clonotype: A much larger clone differs from this one at a single base, so this may be a read error. The rearrangement links TRBV18 to TRBJ2-1; weak D call: TRBD2 (6 bases). Germline V CDR1 and CDR2: KGHSH, LQKENI. The CDR3 consists of 15 residues. The CDR3 region has the DNA TGTACCAGCTCTCGAACCTCCGGGACTGTCTATGAGCAGTTCTTC. As protein: CTSSRTSGTVYEQFF. Full variable domain (outside the CDR3, taken from reference TRBV18 and TRBJ2-1): NAGVMQNPRHLVRRRGQEARLRCSPMKGHSHVYWYRQLPEEGLKFMVYLQKENIIDESGMPKERFSAEFPKEGPSILRIQQVVRGDSAAYFCTSSRTSGTVYEQFFGPGTRLTVL.

The CDR3 DNA reads as TGTGCCAGCTCACCGACAGGGCCCGGGAGCACAGATACGCAGTATTTT. This sequence encodes CASSPTGPGSTDTQYF. The J gene is TRBJ2-3, the V gene TRBV18; 7 bases align to TRBD1. Germline loops: CDR1 KGHSH, CDR2 LQKENI. Trimming removed 3 bases from V and 0 bases from J; junction bases left unmatched: 6. There are 16 residues in the CDR3.

This clonotype was counted a few times. This chain connects TRBV18 to TRBJ2-3; 11 bases are a match to TRBD2. The CDR3 sequence is 15 residues long. J was trimmed by 6 bases and V by 4 bases; bases with no gene match: 6. The germline V gene encodes CDR1 KGHSH and CDR2 LQKENI. The CDR3 DNA is TGTGCCAGCTCACAACTAGCGGGAGAGGTCGATACGCAGTATTTT. Protein product: CASSQLAGEVDTQYF.

This clonotype was seen more than once but under ten times. This chain uses TRBV6-4 with TRBJ2-6; either TRBD1 or TRBD2 may supply D (5 bases each). Trimming removed 5 bases at V and 1 base at J, with 18 bases between. This CDR3 has 18 amino acids. CDR1 MRHNA and CDR2 SNTAGT come from the germline V gene. This chain's CDR3 is CASSPGPPLASGANVLTF. The CDR3 coding sequence is TGTGCCAGCAGTCCGGGACCGCCCTTAGCGTCTGGGGCCAACGTCCTGACTTTC.

The chain has TRBV2 and TRBJ2-7, with D perhaps matching TRBD1 or TRBD2 (5 bases each). The CDR3 loop spans 14 amino acids. Germline assignment: CDR1 SNHLY and CDR2 FYNNEI. V dropped 7 bases and J dropped 3 bases, with 16 bases sitting between them. The CDR3 sequence: CASTEPGADYEQYF. CDR3 nucleotides: TGTGCCAGCACAGAACCCGGGGCGGACTACGAGCAGTACTTC.

V gene TRBV5-4 combines with J gene TRBJ1-1; no clear D gene. V was trimmed by 3 bases and J by 4 bases, leaving 13 bases between them. Germline V CDR1 and CDR2: SGHNT, YYREEE (reference sequence). The CDR3 runs 14 residues. The CDR3 protein is CASSSSGRITEAFF. The CDR3 bases are TGTGCCAGCAGCTCGTCGGGGAGGATCACTGAAGCTTTCTTT.

With regard to this clonotype: This may be a read error: a much more frequent sequence differs by one nucleotide. The chain combines TRBV20-1 with TRBJ1-5, with TRBD1 matching 9 bases. Germline assignment: CDR1 DFQATT and CDR2 SNEGSKA (reference sequence). V lost 2 bases, J lost 7 bases, and 9 bases stayed unmatched. The CDR3 has 15 amino acids. In DNA form, the CDR3 reads TGCAGTGCTAGAAGTGACGGGACAGGGTACCAGCCCCAGCATTTT. It codes for CSARSDGTGYQPQHF.

A remark on this clonotype: The junction and the germline gene differ at one end; a read error may be behind it. The chain carries TRBV29-1 and TRBJ2-1; TRBD2 might be the D (6 bases). Germline V gives CDR1 SQVTM, CDR2 ANQGSEA. The CDR3 loop spans 15 amino acids. CDR3: CGVEVEPGVGNEQFF. CDR3 in DNA: TGCGGCGTTGAAGTTGAACCGGGAGTAGGTAATGAGCAGTTCTTC.

The V gene is TRBV29-1, the J gene TRBJ1-2, with TRBD1 matching over 7 bases. This CDR3 is built from 11 residues. V shed 7 bases and J 4 bases; nucleotides not matched to a gene: 3. Germline V gives CDR1 SQVTM, CDR2 ANQGSEA. This chain's CDR3 is CSARDSYGYTF. CDR3 nucleotide sequence: TGCAGCGCTCGGGACAGCTATGGCTACACCTTC.

This clonotype has more than one count but fewer than ten. The chain combines TRBV20-1 with TRBJ2-3; 15 positions agree with TRBD2. This CDR3 is 16 amino acids long. The V and J ends lost 1 base and 6 bases, in that order; junction bases with no gene match: 5. Germline V CDR1 and CDR2: DFQATT, SNEGSKA (reference sequence). CDR3 sequence reads: CSARGGTSGRMDTQYF. The CDR3 region has the DNA TGCAGTGCTAGAGGAGGGACTAGCGGGAGGATGGATACGCAGTATTTT.